This entry features one T cell receptor (beta chain) sequence. This record belongs to a study of blood T cell repertoires in COVID-19. The overall study: Sites across the United States, Italy and Spain contributed samples from acute and convalescent COVID-19. The cDNA or gDNA used as material had been derived from T cells, B-cell-depleted T cells, or PBMCs.

Per the study methods: For nucleated cells, counts were estimated from reference gene primer amplification. Sequenced by immunoSEQ multiplex PCR; TCRdb stores in-frame clones only, minus some. V, J and clone size are those of that table, while D and trimming were read from the DNA. The sample records under 350,000 clones, about 89% being singletons. The source is a man aged 35 to 55 with acute or convalescent COVID-19. Sample: peripheral blood.

The CDR3 loop reads CASSPRVLNTEAFF. CDR3 nucleotide sequence: TGTGCCAGCAGCCCGAGGGTACTTAACACTGAAGCTTTCTTT. The chain combines TRBV5-5 with TRBJ1-1; no clear D gene. V was trimmed by 4 bases and J by 2 bases, leaving 12 bases between them. The CDR3 covers 14 residues. Germline V gene sequence: CDR1 SGHKS, CDR2 YYEKEE (reference sequence). Together with reference TRBV5-5 and TRBJ1-1, the CDR3 gives the full variable domain: DAGVTQSPTHLIKTRGQQVTLRCSPISGHKSVSWYQQVLGQGPQFIFQYYEKEERGRGNFPDRFSARQFPNYSSELNVNALLLGDSALYLCASSPRVLNTEAFFGQGTRLTVV.